Listed below are T cell receptor beta chains from one sample, sequenced in a study of T cell responses to AZD1222 COVID-19 vaccine. The repertoire was sequenced with immunoSEQ multiplex PCR; TCRdb's copy has only in-frame clones and lacks some. The data contain about 83,000 clones, approximately 85% of them seen just once; the ten biggest clones take up roughly 3.1%. The sample consisted of peripheral blood, taken 28 days after the second AZD1222 dose. Source of these receptors: an adult who received the AZD1222 COVID-19 vaccine. CDR3s include the opening cysteine and the closing phenylalanine or tryptophan. A D gene is named only where the DNA matches it firmly. Clone size is not always given. Where it is, it says once, few, many or a class for expanded clones.

d_call j_call clone_size v_call cdr3_aa cdr3_nt
. TRBJ1-2 once TRBV5-6 CASTLSGGYTF TGTGCCAGCACCCTGTCGGGTGGCTACACCTTC
TRBD1 TRBJ2-3 . TRBV9 CASSLGPGTVTDTQYF TGTGCCAGCAGCCTGGGTCCCGGGACAGTTACAGATACGCAGTATTTT
. TRBJ2-4 . TRBV15 CATSRDSGSSKNIQYF TGTGCCACCAGCAGAGATTCGGGCAGCAGCAAAAACATTCAGTACTTC
. TRBJ1-4 . TRBV19 CASSETGSTNEKLFF TGTGCCAGTAGTGAAACGGGCTCAACTAATGAAAAACTGTTTTTT
TRBD1 TRBJ2-7 . TRBV12-3/TRBV12-4 CASSHRGRYEQYF TGTGCCAGCAGCCACAGGGGGAGGTACGAGCAGTACTTC
. TRBJ2-6 once TRBV7-3 CASSLIGADFSGANVLTF TGTGCCAGCAGCTTAATTGGGGCCGATTTCTCTGGGGCCAACGTCCTGACTTTC
TRBD2 TRBJ2-5 . TRBV3-1/TRBV3-2 CASGDPGLGETQYF TGTGCCAGCGGTGACCCTGGACTAGGAGAGACCCAGTACTTC
TRBD2 TRBJ2-1 . TRBV6-2/TRBV6-3 CASSLLAVKRYNEQFF TGTGCCAGCAGTTTACTAGCGGTCAAAAGATACAATGAGCAGTTCTTC
. TRBJ1-6 . TRBV10-3 CAISEDPANSPLHF TGTGCCATCAGTGAAGACCCGGCAAATTCACCCCTCCACTTT
TRBD2 TRBJ2-1 few TRBV6-4 CASSFQSGTGYNEQFF TGTGCCAGCAGTTTCCAAAGCGGGACTGGGTACAATGAGCAGTTCTTC
. TRBJ2-7 . TRBV30 CAWRRGPRFAYEQYF TGTGCCTGGAGACGTGGGCCTAGATTTGCCTACGAGCAGTACTTC
TRBD1 TRBJ2-1 once TRBV7-3 CASSTTGDGGQFF TGTGCCAGCAGCACGACAGGGGACGGTGGGCAGTTCTTC
TRBD1 TRBJ2-5 . TRBV27 CASSLDRLQETQYF TGTGCCAGCAGCCTGGACAGGCTCCAAGAGACCCAGTACTTC
TRBD2 TRBJ2-3 once TRBV6-2/TRBV6-3 CASSYSIRWGGGSGTDTQYF TGTGCCAGCAGTTACTCTATTCGGTGGGGTGGCGGGAGCGGCACAGATACGCAGTATTTT
. TRBJ1-4 . TRBV19 CASSITTNEKLFF TGTGCCAGTAGTATAACAACTAATGAAAAACTGTTTTTT
TRBD1 TRBJ2-7 . TRBV19 CASSTTGDYEQYF TGTGCCAGTAGTACTACAGGGGATTACGAGCAGTACTTC
TRBD2 TRBJ2-5 . TRBV4-2 CASSPSVAGRGGGETQYF TGTGCCAGCAGCCCCTCGGTAGCGGGACGGGGAGGGGGAGAGACCCAGTACTTC
. TRBJ2-5 . TRBV24-1 CATSDLTDQETQYF TGTGCCACCAGTGATTTGACGGATCAAGAGACCCAGTACTTC
. TRBJ2-7 . TRBV24-1 CATSDSTGTVYEQYF TGTGCCACCAGTGATTCCACCGGGACTGTCTACGAGCAGTACTTC
TRBD1 TRBJ1-1 . TRBV2 CASSESTGWFGQGQNTEAFF TGTGCCAGCAGTGAATCAACAGGTTGGTTCGGACAGGGTCAAAACACTGAAGCTTTCTTT
. TRBJ1-2 . TRBV15 CATSSRTLGGYGYTF TGTGCCACCAGCAGTAGGACGCTCGGCGGCTATGGCTACACCTTC
. TRBJ1-5 . TRBV7-8 CASSRGVGRISNQPQHF TGTGCCAGCAGCCGAGGGGTGGGTCGGATTAGCAATCAGCCCCAGCATTTT
TRBD1 TRBJ1-1 . TRBV27 CASSLGDRNEAFF TGTGCCAGCAGTTTAGGGGACAGGAATGAAGCTTTCTTT
TRBD2 TRBJ2-3 . TRBV28 CASRLSSGSGADTQYF TGTGCCAGCAGGTTATCTAGCGGGAGCGGGGCAGATACGCAGTATTTT
TRBD1 TRBJ1-1 . TRBV9 CASSVGTGTEAFF TGTGCCAGCAGCGTTGGGACAGGCACTGAAGCTTTCTTT